The clone carrying this T cell receptor (beta chain) has only one observation. Time point denoted: pre-treatment sample, taken before nivolumab and TIL therapy. Patients were adults with stage 4 NSCLC. These data belong to a study of TIL therapy for anti-PD-1-resistant metastatic lung cancer. In the study overall: Progressing patients received lymphodepletion, expanded TIL infusion and IL-2. Tumors had a median PD-L1 proportion score of approximately 6.4%. Tumors carried a median about 1.5 non-synonymous mutations per megabase.

The CDR3 runs to 14 residues. The junction had 1 base not matched to a gene; V was cut back by 2 bases and J by 2 bases. Germline values: CDR1 MNHEY, CDR2 SVGAGI. The libraries were made with immunoSEQ v3. TCRdb's table, derived via immunoSEQ multiplex PCR, lists solely in-frame clones and lacks some. The sample records 20,000 to 25,000 clones, 60% to 85% being singletons. Sample: blood, taken at baseline. The TCR comes from a person aged 25-85 years with non-small cell lung cancer. This chain joins TRBV6-5 and TRBJ2-7, with TRBD1 identical over 9 bases. The CDR3 nucleotides are TGTGCCAGCAGTTACAGACAGGGGGCCTACGAGCAGTACTTC. It encodes CASSYRQGAYEQYF.